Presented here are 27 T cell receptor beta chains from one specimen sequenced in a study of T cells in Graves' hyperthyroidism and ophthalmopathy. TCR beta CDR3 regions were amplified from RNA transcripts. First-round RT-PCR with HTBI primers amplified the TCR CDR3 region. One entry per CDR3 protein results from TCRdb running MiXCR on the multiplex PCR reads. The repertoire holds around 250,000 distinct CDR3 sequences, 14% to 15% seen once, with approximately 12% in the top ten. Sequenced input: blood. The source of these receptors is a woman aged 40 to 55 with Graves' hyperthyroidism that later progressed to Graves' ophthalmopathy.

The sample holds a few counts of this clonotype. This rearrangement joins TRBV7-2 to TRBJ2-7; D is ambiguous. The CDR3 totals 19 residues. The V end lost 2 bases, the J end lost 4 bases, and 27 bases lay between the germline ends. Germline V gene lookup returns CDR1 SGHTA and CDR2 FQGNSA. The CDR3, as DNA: TGTGCCAGCAGCTTAAAGGGCGCATCAATCATGGGAAGTCTTTACGAGCAGTACTTC. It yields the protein CASSLKGASIMGSLYEQYF.

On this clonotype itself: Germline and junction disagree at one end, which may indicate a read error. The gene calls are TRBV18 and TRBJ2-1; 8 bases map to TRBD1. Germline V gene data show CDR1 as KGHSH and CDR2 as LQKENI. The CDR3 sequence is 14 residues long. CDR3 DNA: TGTGCCGGCTCACACAACCAGGGGGCGAATGAGCAGTTCTTC. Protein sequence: CAGSHNQGANEQFF.

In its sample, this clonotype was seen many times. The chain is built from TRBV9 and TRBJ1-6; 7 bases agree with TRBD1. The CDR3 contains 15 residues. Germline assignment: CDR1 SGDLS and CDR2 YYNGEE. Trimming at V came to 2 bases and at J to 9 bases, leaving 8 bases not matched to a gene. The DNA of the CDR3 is TGTGCCAGCAGCGTCTCAGGGGGAGTCGGTTCACCCCTCCACTTT. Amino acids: CASSVSGGVGSPLHF.

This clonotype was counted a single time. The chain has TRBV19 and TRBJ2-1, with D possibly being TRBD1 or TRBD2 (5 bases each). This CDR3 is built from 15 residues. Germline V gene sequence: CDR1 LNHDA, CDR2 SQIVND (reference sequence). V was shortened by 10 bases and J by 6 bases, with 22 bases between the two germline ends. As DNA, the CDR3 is TGTGCCACCACTCGGTCGGGGAAGGGGACCAATGAGCAGTTCTTC. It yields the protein CATTRSGKGTNEQFF.

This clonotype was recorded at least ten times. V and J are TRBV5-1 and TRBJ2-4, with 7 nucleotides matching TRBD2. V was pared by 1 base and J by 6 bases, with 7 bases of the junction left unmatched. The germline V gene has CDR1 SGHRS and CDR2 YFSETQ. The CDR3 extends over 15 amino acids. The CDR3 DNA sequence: TGCGCCAGCAGCTTGACGACTAGCAACGGAAACATTCAGTACTTC. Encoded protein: CASSLTTSNGNIQYF. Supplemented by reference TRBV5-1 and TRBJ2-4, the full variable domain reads KAGVTQTPRYLIKTRGQQVTLSCSPISGHRSVSWYQQTPGQGLQFLFEYFSETQRNKGNFPGRFSGRQFSNSRSEMNVSTLELGDSALYLCASSLTTSNGNIQYFGAGTRLSVL.

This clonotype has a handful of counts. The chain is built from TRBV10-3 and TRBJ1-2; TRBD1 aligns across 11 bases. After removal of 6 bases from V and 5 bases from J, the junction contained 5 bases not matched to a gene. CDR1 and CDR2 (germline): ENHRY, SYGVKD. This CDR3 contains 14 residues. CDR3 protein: CAISPGQGEYGYTF. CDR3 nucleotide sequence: TGTGCCATCAGCCCGGGACAGGGGGAGTATGGCTACACCTTC.

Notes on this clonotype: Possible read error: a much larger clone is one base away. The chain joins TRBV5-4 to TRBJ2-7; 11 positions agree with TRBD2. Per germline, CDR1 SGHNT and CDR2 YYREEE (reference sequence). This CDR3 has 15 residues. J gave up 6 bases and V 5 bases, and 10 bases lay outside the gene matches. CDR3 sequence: CASSPLTSGNSEQYF. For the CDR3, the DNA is TGTGCCAGCAGTCCTCTGACTAGCGGGAACTCCGAGCAGTACTTC. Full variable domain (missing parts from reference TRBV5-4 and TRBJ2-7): ETGVTQSPTHLIKTRGQQVTLRCSSQSGHNTVSWYQQALGQGPQFIFQYYREEENGRGNFPPRFSGLQFPNYSSELNVNALELDDSALYLCASSPLTSGNSEQYFGPGTRLTVT.

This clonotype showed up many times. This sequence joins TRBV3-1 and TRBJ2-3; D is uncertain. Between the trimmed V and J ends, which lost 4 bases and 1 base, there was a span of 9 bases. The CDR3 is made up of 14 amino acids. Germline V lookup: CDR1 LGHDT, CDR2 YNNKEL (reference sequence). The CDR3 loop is CASSRAIRTDTQYF. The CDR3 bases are TGTGCCAGCAGCCGCGCTATACGCACAGATACGCAGTATTTT.

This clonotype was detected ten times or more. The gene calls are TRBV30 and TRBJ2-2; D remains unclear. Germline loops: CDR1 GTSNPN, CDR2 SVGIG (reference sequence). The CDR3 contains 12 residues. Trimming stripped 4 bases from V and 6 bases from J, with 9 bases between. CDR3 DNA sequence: TGTGCCTGGAATAACTACGCCGGGGAGCTGTTTTTT. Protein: CAWNNYAGELFF.

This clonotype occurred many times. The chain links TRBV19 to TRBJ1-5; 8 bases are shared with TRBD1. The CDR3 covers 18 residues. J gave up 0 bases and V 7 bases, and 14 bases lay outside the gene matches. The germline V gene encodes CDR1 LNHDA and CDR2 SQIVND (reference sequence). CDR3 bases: TGTGCCAGTACACGGGGGACAGGTGTTTTAAGTAGCAATCAGCCCCAGCATTTT. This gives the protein CASTRGTGVLSSNQPQHF.

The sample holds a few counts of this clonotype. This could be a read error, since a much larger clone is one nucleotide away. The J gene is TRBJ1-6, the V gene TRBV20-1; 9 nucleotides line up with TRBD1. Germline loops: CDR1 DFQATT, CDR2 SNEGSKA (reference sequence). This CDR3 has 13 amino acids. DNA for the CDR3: TGCAGTGTTAGAACAGGGGGCGGTTCACCCCTCCACTTT. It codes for CSVRTGGGSPLHF.

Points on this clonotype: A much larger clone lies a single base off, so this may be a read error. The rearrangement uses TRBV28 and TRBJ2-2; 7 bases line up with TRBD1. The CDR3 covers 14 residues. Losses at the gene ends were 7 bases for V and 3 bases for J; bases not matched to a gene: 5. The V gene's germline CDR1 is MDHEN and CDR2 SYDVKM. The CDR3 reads CASNRDRDTGELFF. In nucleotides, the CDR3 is TGTGCCAGCAATCGCGACAGGGACACCGGGGAGCTGTTTTTT.

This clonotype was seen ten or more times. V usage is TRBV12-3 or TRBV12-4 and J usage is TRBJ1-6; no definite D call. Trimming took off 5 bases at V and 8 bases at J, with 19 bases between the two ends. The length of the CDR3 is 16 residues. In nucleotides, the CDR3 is TGTGCCAGCAGTCCTGTTTGGGAGGGAACCTATTCACCCCTCCACTTT. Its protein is CASSPVWEGTYSPLHF.

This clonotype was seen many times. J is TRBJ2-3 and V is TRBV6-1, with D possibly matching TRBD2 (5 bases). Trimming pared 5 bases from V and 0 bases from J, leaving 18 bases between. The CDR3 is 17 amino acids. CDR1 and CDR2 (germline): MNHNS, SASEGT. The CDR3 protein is CASSSIILRASTDTQYF. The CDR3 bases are TGTGCCAGCAGTTCGATTATCTTGAGGGCTAGCACAGATACGCAGTATTTT.

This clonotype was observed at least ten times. The CDR3 bases are TGCAGTGCTGGTCCGTACAGGGGGCGGTGGGCAGATACGCAGTATTTT. Translating it yields CSAGPYRGRWADTQYF. The V gene is TRBV20-1, the J gene TRBJ2-3; 9 bases are shared with TRBD1. This CDR3 has 16 residues. V lost 5 bases to trimming and J lost 4 bases; unmatched junction nucleotides: 13. Germline lookup yields CDR1 DFQATT and CDR2 SNEGSKA (reference sequence).

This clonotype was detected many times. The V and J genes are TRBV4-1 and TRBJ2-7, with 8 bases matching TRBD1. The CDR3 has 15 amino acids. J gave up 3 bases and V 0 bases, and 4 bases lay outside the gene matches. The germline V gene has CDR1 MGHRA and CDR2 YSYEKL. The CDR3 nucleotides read TGCGCCAGCAGCCAAGATGGGACAGGACTCTACGAGCAGTACTTC. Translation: CASSQDGTGLYEQYF.

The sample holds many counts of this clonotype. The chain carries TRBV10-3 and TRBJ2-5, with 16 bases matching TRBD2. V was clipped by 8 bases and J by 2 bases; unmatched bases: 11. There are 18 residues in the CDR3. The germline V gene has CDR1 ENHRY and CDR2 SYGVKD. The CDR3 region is CAIGSSGLAGGPQETQYF. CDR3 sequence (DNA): TGTGCCATCGGCTCTTCGGGACTAGCGGGAGGGCCGCAAGAGACCCAGTACTTC.

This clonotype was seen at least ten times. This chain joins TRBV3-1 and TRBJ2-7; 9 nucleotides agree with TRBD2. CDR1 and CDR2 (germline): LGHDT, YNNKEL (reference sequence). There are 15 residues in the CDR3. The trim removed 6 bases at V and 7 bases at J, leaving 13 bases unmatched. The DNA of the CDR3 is TGTGCCAGCAGGCCCACGGCGGGAGGGCCGGGGGAGCAGTACTTC. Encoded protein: CASRPTAGGPGEQYF.

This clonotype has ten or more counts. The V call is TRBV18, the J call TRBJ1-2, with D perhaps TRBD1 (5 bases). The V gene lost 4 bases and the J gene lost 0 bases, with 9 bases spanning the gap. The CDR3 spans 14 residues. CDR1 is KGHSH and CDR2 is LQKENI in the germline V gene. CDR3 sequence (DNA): TGTGCCAGCTCACGGGACGGAGCTAACTATGGCTACACCTTC. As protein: CASSRDGANYGYTF.

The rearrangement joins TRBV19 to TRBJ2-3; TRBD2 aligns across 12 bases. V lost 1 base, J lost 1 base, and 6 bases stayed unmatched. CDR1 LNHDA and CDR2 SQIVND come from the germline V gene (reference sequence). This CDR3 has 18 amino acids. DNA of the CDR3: TGTGCCAGTAGTATAGCGTCTAGCGGGAGGGCCGGCACAGATACGCAGTATTTT. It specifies CASSIASSGRAGTDTQYF. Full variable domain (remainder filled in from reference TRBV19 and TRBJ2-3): DGGITQSPKYLFRKEGQNVTLSCEQNLNHDAMYWYRQDPGQGLRLIYYSQIVNDFQKGDIAEGYSVSREKKESFPLTVTSAQKNPTAFYLCASSIASSGRAGTDTQYFGPGTRLTVL.

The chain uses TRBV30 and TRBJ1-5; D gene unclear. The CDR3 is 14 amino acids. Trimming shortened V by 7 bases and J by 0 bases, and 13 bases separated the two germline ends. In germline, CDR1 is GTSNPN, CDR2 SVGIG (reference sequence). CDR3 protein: CAFGKVYSNQPQHF. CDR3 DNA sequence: TGTGCCTTTGGGAAGGTTTATAGCAATCAGCCCCAGCATTTT.

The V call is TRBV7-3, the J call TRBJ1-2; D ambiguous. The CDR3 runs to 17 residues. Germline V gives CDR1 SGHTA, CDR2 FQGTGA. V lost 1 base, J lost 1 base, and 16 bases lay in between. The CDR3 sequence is CASSLNPPMTDNYGYTF. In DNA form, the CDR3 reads TGTGCCAGCAGCTTAAATCCCCCTATGACGGATAACTATGGCTACACCTTC.

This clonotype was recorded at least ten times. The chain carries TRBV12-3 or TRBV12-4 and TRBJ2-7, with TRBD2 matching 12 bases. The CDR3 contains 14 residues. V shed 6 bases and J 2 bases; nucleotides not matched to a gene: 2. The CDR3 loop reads CASRSSGRAYEQYF. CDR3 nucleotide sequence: TGTGCCAGCAGGTCTAGCGGGAGGGCCTACGAGCAGTACTTC.

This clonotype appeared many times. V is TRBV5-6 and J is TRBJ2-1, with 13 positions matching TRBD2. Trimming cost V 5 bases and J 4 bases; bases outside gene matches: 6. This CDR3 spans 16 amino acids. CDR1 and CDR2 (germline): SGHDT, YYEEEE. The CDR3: CASSRGTSGIYNEQFF. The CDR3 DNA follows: TGTGCCAGCAGTCGCGGGACTAGCGGGATTTACAATGAGCAGTTCTTC.

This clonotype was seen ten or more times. The CDR3 loop is CASGLVHRTGGLANTEAFF. The DNA for the CDR3 is TGTGCTAGTGGTTTGGTACATAGGACAGGGGGATTAGCGAACACTGAAGCTTTCTTT. V and J are TRBV12-5 and TRBJ1-1, with 10 bases fitting TRBD1. The CDR3 consists of 19 residues. Germline trimming cut 0 bases from V and 1 base from J; bases unmatched to any gene: 11. Germline CDR1 LGHNT, CDR2 FRNRAP. The variable domain in full, completed from reference TRBV12-5 and TRBJ1-1, reads DARVTQTPRHKVTEMGQEVTMRCQPILGHNTVFWYRQTMMQGLELLAYFRNRAPLDDSGMPKDRFSAEMPDATLATLKIQPSEPRDSAVYFCASGLVHRTGGLANTEAFFGQGTRLTVV.

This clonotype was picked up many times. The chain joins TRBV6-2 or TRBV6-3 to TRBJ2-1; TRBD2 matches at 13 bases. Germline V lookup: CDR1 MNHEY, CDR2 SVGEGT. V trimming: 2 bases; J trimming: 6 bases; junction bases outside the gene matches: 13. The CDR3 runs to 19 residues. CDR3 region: CASSYPGTSGIVRVNEQFF. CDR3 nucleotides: TGTGCCAGCAGTTACCCCGGGACTAGCGGGATTGTGAGAGTCAATGAGCAGTTCTTC.

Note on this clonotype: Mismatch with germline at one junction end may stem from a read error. CDR3 sequence reads: CPSSPGRVLYNEQFF. CDR3 DNA sequence: TGTCCCAGCAGCCCCGGGAGGGTTCTTTACAATGAGCAGTTCTTC. The chain recombines TRBV7-9 with TRBJ2-1; 8 bases line up with TRBD2. The CDR3 runs to 15 residues. Looked up from germline, CDR1 is SEHNR and CDR2 is FQNEAQ (reference sequence).